The clone carrying this TCR beta chain was seen only a few times. As yet, its antigen is unknown. This sample was taken from a study of human T cells and chemical hapten exposure. The wider study: Researchers reported sensitizing an approximately 2 cm by approximately 2 cm upper inner arm skin site with 2% DPC. Mostly female patients had alopecia areata, totalis or universalis.

Time point specified: pre-sensitization, week 0. Sample treatment: therapeutic diphenylcyclopropenone sensitization with weekly scalp DPC. TCRdb re-analysed the RACE reads in MiXCR, keeping a single row per CDR3 protein. The sample includes more than 250,000 distinct CDR3 sequences, 7.5% to 9% seen only once; the top ten take 2.3%. General study results and limits: Healthy individuals' immune responses may differ from those of donors, who had alopecia.

Germline V gives CDR1 SGHNT, CDR2 YYREEE (reference sequence). V dropped 2 bases and J dropped 0 bases, with 11 bases sitting between them. The CDR3 consists of 15 residues. This material consisted of whole blood, taken in connection with sensitization to the hapten diphenylcyclopropenone (DPC). The chain is built from TRBV5-4 and TRBJ1-1; D unclear. The source of this sequence is a woman aged 40 to 50 with alopecia areata. Some clones in this sample may be carry-over from other donors' samples. CDR3 protein: CASSFRANLNTEAFF. In nucleotides, the CDR3 is TGTGCCAGCAGCTTTAGGGCTAATTTGAACACTGAAGCTTTCTTT. Filled out from reference TRBV5-4 and TRBJ1-1, the complete variable domain reads ETGVTQSPTHLIKTRGQQVTLRCSSQSGHNTVSWYQQALGQGPQFIFQYYREEENGRGNFPPRFSGLQFPNYSSELNVNALELDDSALYLCASSFRANLNTEAFFGQGTRLTVV.